The 21 T cell receptor beta chains below were found in one sample sequenced in a study of blood T cell repertoires in COVID-19. The protocol was immunoSEQ multiplex PCR, while the TCRdb copy is restricted to in-frame clones and leaves out a portion. The table includes about 350,000 clones, more than 70% detected once. The sample was PBMCs or T cells enriched from blood (not recorded which). The receptors stem from a woman aged 25 to 39 who had been exposed to COVID-19.

The chain carries TRBV28 and TRBJ2-3; 9 positions agree with TRBD2. Germline CDR1 MDHEN, CDR2 SYDVKM. V trimming: 2 bases; J trimming: 3 bases; junction bases outside the gene matches: 6. The CDR3 sequence is 16 residues long. For the CDR3, the DNA is TGTGCCAGCAGTTTAGGTGTAGCGGGAGTAACAGATACGCAGTATTTT. It translates to CASSLGVAGVTDTQYF.

J is TRBJ2-7 and V is TRBV29-1, with 14 bases that match TRBD2. CDR1 and CDR2 from the germline V gene are SQVTM and ANQGSEA. CDR3 length: 13 amino acids. V shed 6 bases and J 6 bases; nucleotides not matched to a gene: 4. CDR3 protein: CSVRTSGRFEQYF. DNA for the CDR3: TGCAGCGTGAGGACTAGCGGGAGGTTCGAGCAGTACTTC.

The chain recombines TRBV28 with TRBJ1-3, with D unclear. V lost 6 bases, J lost 0 bases, and 9 bases lay in between. CDR1 is MDHEN and CDR2 is SYDVKM in the germline V gene. The CDR3 has 14 residues. Here the CDR3 reads CASSPRGSGNTIYF. Here the CDR3 DNA reads TGTGCCAGCAGCCCGCGGGGCTCTGGAAACACCATATATTTT.

The chain couples TRBV5-1 to TRBJ2-7; TRBD2 agrees at 8 bases. CDR1 is SGHRS and CDR2 is YFSETQ in the germline V gene. V was pared by 4 bases and J by 5 bases, with 8 bases of the junction left unmatched. This CDR3 spans 14 amino acids. CDR3 DNA: TGCGCCAGCAGCCCAGCGGGGGTCGGAGACGAGCAGTACTTC. This codes for CASSPAGVGDEQYF. Together with reference TRBV5-1 and TRBJ2-7, the CDR3 gives the full variable domain: KAGVTQTPRYLIKTRGQQVTLSCSPISGHRSVSWYQQTPGQGLQFLFEYFSETQRNKGNFPGRFSGRQFSNSRSEMNVSTLELGDSALYLCASSPAGVGDEQYFGPGTRLTVT.

The CDR3 spells CASSSPGTSYGGELFF. The CDR3 DNA sequence: TGTGCCAGCAGTTCCCCAGGGACTAGCTACGGCGGGGAGCTGTTTTTT. The chain is built from TRBV28 and TRBJ2-2; 9 bases are shared with TRBD2. Looked up from germline, CDR1 is MDHEN and CDR2 is SYDVKM. V gave up 4 bases and J gave up 7 bases; unmatched junction bases: 10. This CDR3 comprises 16 residues.

This clone was seen a single time. The V gene is TRBV28, the J gene TRBJ1-1; D gene uncertain. Germline values: CDR1 MDHEN, CDR2 SYDVKM. This CDR3 region has 13 residues. V lost 11 bases, J lost 0 bases, and 13 bases lay in between. The CDR3 DNA sequence: TGTGCCGGATCCACAACTATGAACACTGAAGCTTTCTTT. This gives the protein CAGSTTMNTEAFF.

This chain connects TRBV3-1 (or the pseudogene TRBV3-2) to TRBJ2-5; maybe TRBD2 (7 bases). Deletions cut 3 bases from V and 4 bases from J, with 24 bases between. Germline loops: CDR1 LGHDT, CDR2 YNNKEL (reference sequence). The CDR3 sequence is 18 residues long. In DNA form, the CDR3 reads TGTGCCAGCAGCCAGAGTTGGGAGGGGGGGATTTGGAGAGAGACCCAGTACTTC. Translated: CASSQSWEGGIWRETQYF.

The chain joins TRBV6-5 to TRBJ2-1; TRBD2 is a possible D gene (6 bases). Between the trimmed V and J ends, which lost 6 bases and 9 bases, there was a span of 21 bases. The germline V gene has CDR1 MNHEY and CDR2 SVGAGI. CDR3 length: 15 residues. CDR3 nucleotide sequence: TGTGCCAGCAGCCTCTCTTTTGGTGCGGGACTTGAGCAGTTCTTC. Its protein is CASSLSFGAGLEQFF.

The sample holds one count of this clone. The rearrangement uses TRBV3-1 (or the pseudogene TRBV3-2) and TRBJ2-5, with TRBD1 matching over 8 bases. With 1 base clipped from V and 5 bases from J, the junction kept 6 bases outside the gene matches. Germline CDR1 reads LGHDT; CDR2 reads YNNKEL (reference sequence). This CDR3 comprises 15 residues. The CDR3 spells CASSQGTGHLETQYF. CDR3 DNA: TGTGCCAGCAGCCAAGGGACAGGGCATTTGGAGACCCAGTACTTC.

This clone was seen only once. The J gene is TRBJ2-1, the V gene TRBV6-5; 9 nucleotides line up with TRBD2. Germline trimming cut 6 bases from V and 5 bases from J; bases unmatched to any gene: 8. Germline V CDR1 and CDR2: MNHEY, SVGAGI. The CDR3 contains 15 residues. The CDR3 DNA sequence: TGTGCCAGCAGCTCACTGACTAGCGGAGACAATGAGCAGTTCTTC. Translated: CASSSLTSGDNEQFF.

J is TRBJ2-6 and V is TRBV3-1 (or the pseudogene TRBV3-2); 13 bases map to TRBD2. The CDR3 sequence is 19 residues long. Germline-derived CDR1 and CDR2 are LGHDT and YNNKEL (reference sequence). After removal of 0 bases from V and 0 bases from J, the junction contained 2 bases not matched to a gene. Here the CDR3 DNA reads TGTGCCAGCAGCCAAGAACTAGCGGGAGGGCCCTCTGGGGCCAACGTCCTGACTTTC. Residues: CASSQELAGGPSGANVLTF.

The V call is TRBV7-9, the J call TRBJ1-1, with a weak D call TRBD1 (5 bases). This CDR3 contains 17 residues. The germline gives CDR1 SEHNR, CDR2 FQNEAQ (reference sequence). V lost 3 bases, J lost 2 bases, and 19 bases lay in between. CDR3 sequence: CASSLGRGPRGNTEAFF. Here the CDR3 DNA reads TGTGCCAGCAGCTTGGGGCGCGGCCCGCGGGGTAACACTGAAGCTTTCTTT.

This rearrangement joins TRBV18 to TRBJ1-1, with TRBD1 identical over 8 bases. The ends lost 8 bases at V and 0 bases at J; junction bases unmatched: 17. CDR1 is KGHSH, CDR2 LQKENI, per germline. The CDR3 sequence is 18 residues long. The CDR3 nucleotides read TGTGCCAGCACGCCGATGCAAGGGACAGGTGATATGAACACTGAAGCTTTCTTT. The encoded protein is CASTPMQGTGDMNTEAFF.

This sequence joins TRBV7-7 and TRBJ2-1; a possible D gene is TRBD1 (5 bases). The CDR3 consists of 15 residues. Germline CDR1 SSHAT, CDR2 FNYEAQ (reference sequence). Trimming left V 1 base short and J 3 bases short, with 10 bases between. The CDR3 DNA reads as TGTGCCAGCAGCTTAGGAGGTGGACACTACAATGAGCAGTTCTTC. Translation gives CASSLGGGHYNEQFF.

This chain connects TRBV5-1 to TRBJ2-7, with TRBD2 as a possible D gene (6 bases). Germline V gene lookup returns CDR1 SGHRS and CDR2 YFSETQ. The CDR3 runs to 14 residues. Between the trimmed V and J ends, which lost 3 bases and 2 bases, there was a span of 12 bases. This CDR3 is CASSSLPGAYEQYF. The DNA for the CDR3 is TGCGCCAGCAGCTCCCTCCCGGGAGCCTACGAGCAGTACTTC.

V usage is TRBV9 and J usage is TRBJ1-3; 11 bases match TRBD1. V lost 0 bases and J lost 6; bases outside the gene matches: 8. Germline CDR1 is SGDLS and CDR2 is YYNGEE. The CDR3 length is 17 residues. The CDR3 spells CASSVDPGQGVKNTIYF. CDR3 bases: TGTGCCAGCAGCGTAGACCCGGGACAGGGGGTGAAAAACACCATATATTTT.

The DNA for the CDR3 is TGTGCCAGCTGGACTAGCGGGAGAAACGGGGAGCTGTTTTTT. It specifies CASWTSGRNGELFF. The chain combines TRBV28 with TRBJ2-2; 13 bases are shared with TRBD2. Trimming cost V 8 bases and J 7 bases; bases outside gene matches: 4. This CDR3 has 14 amino acids. Germline loops: CDR1 MDHEN, CDR2 SYDVKM.

The chain recombines TRBV12-5 with TRBJ2-7; no reliable D call. The CDR3 contains 12 residues. V was shortened by 2 bases and J by 4 bases, with 6 bases between the two germline ends. Germline CDR1 LGHNT, CDR2 FRNRAP. CDR3 sequence (DNA): TGTGCTAGTGGTTTGCTCGGGTACGAGCAGTACTTC. Its protein is CASGLLGYEQYF.

The chain joins TRBV6-5 to TRBJ2-5, with 7 bases that match TRBD2. The germline V gene has CDR1 MNHEY and CDR2 SVGAGI. The V segment lost 2 bases and the J segment 1 base; nucleotides outside the gene matches: 1. The CDR3 has 14 amino acids. CDR3 sequence reads: CASSYGLGQETQYF. CDR3 nucleotide sequence: TGTGCCAGCAGTTACGGACTAGGCCAAGAGACCCAGTACTTC.

The J gene is TRBJ2-7, the V gene TRBV19; 7 bases align to TRBD2. The germline V gene has CDR1 LNHDA and CDR2 SQIVND (reference sequence). The CDR3 length is 13 residues. Germline trimming cut 8 bases from V and 0 bases from J; bases unmatched to any gene: 4. CDR3 amino acids: CASRKRDSYEQYF. CDR3 sequence (DNA): TGTGCCAGTCGAAAGCGGGACTCCTACGAGCAGTACTTC.

This sequence joins TRBV10-2 and TRBJ2-5; perhaps TRBD2 as D (6 bases). The CDR3 is 15 residues long. The V end lost 2 bases, the J end lost 0 bases, and 10 bases lay between the germline ends. CDR1 WSHSY and CDR2 SAAADI come from the germline V gene. The CDR3 loop is CASSEPGGYQETQYF. The DNA for the CDR3 is TGCGCCAGCAGTGAGCCCGGGGGATACCAAGAGACCCAGTACTTC.